Listed below are T cell receptor beta chains from one sample, sequenced in a study of type 1 regulatory T cells. One entry per CDR3 protein, called by TCRdb with MiXCR from the reads. Altogether just under 65,000 distinct CDR3 sequences are present, approximately 50% being singletons, with the ten largest covering roughly 2.2%. These receptors' antigens are unknown. Sequencing was carried out using cultured non-Tr1 T cells, either the whole culture or a sorted T cell fraction (not recorded which). These receptor sequences come from a human donor in good health. CDR3s include the opening cysteine and the closing phenylalanine or tryptophan. The D gene is left open where the match is weak. Clone size is stated in some rows and not others, as once, few, many or a class when expanded.

abundance | j_gene | v_gene | d_gene | CDR3aa | CDR3nt
few | TRBJ2-3 | TRBV5-1 | TRBD2 | CASSLRPSGVADTQYF | TGCGCCAGCAGCTTGCGCCCTAGCGGGGTAGCAGATACGCAGTATTTT
few | TRBJ2-5 | TRBV7-6 | TRBD2 | CASSPRGLLPIGIRTNGETQYF | TGTGCCAGCAGCCCGCGGGGACTACTACCCATCGGAATTCGCACTAACGGGGAGACCCAGTACTTC
. | TRBJ1-3 | TRBV4-1 | . | CASSQIQSSGNTIYF | TGCGCCAGCAGCCAAATACAGTCCTCTGGAAACACCATATATTTT
few | TRBJ2-1 | TRBV7-2 | TRBD2 | CASSLARGGGGNEQFF | TGTGCCAGCAGCTTAGCGCGGGGCGGGGGGGGCAATGAGCAGTTCTTC
. | TRBJ2-3 | TRBV20-1 | TRBD1 | CSARQGEIGTDTQYF | TGCAGTGCTAGACAGGGGGAGATCGGAACAGATACGCAGTATTTT
. | TRBJ2-7 | TRBV30 | . | CAWSAGLPYEQYF | TGTGCCTGGAGTGCTGGTTTACCCTACGAGCAGTACTTC
. | TRBJ1-1 | TRBV29-1 | TRBD1 | CSARQGARTEAFF | TGCAGCGCCAGACAGGGGGCGAGGACTGAAGCTTTCTTT
. | TRBJ2-1 | TRBV19 | TRBD2 | CASRNLLAGGQYNEQFF | TGTGCCAGTAGGAACCTACTAGCGGGGGGTCAATACAATGAGCAGTTCTTC
. | TRBJ2-7 | TRBV10-3 | . | CAISGTSNEQYF | TGTGCCATCAGTGGGACATCTAACGAGCAGTACTTC
. | TRBJ1-2 | TRBV4-1 | . | CASSQDLNYGYTF | TGCGCCAGCAGCCAAGACCTTAACTATGGCTACACCTTC
many | TRBJ2-3 | TRBV5-4 | . | CASSSWTREPDTQYF | TGTGCCAGCAGCTCATGGACCCGGGAGCCAGATACGCAGTATTTT
. | TRBJ2-1 | TRBV4-2 | . | CASSQPRGGLRVEQFF | TGTGCCAGCAGCCAACCCCGTGGGGGGCTAAGAGTTGAGCAGTTCTTC
. | TRBJ1-2 | TRBV20-1 | . | CSARDLRNDNYGYTF | TGCAGTGCTAGAGATTTGAGGAATGATAACTATGGCTACACCTTC
few | TRBJ2-2 | TRBV7-2 | . | CASSPVLGTGELFF | TGTGCCAGCAGCCCGGTATTGGGCACCGGGGAGCTGTTTTTT
few | TRBJ1-6 | TRBV4-3 | TRBD1 | CASSQSGGWNSPLHF | TGCGCCAGCAGCCAATCAGGGGGCTGGAATTCACCCCTCCACTTT
few | TRBJ2-3 | TRBV7-9 | TRBD1 | CASSFGTGITDTQYF | TGTGCCAGCAGCTTCGGGACAGGGATCACAGATACGCAGTATTTT
few | TRBJ1-5 | TRBV20-1 | TRBD1 | CSALQGGDQPQHF | TGCAGTGCCTTGCAAGGGGGCGATCAGCCCCAGCATTTT
. | TRBJ2-1 | TRBV15 | . | CATSRETPLAGDNEQFF | TGTGCCACCAGCAGAGAAACCCCGTTGGCAGGGGACAATGAGCAGTTCTTC
. | TRBJ2-3 | TRBV12-3/TRBV12-4 | . | CASSLGGGARDTQYF | TGTGCCAGCAGTTTAGGAGGGGGGGCACGGGATACGCAGTATTTT
. | TRBJ2-3 | TRBV2 | . | CASTPERGLRHTQYF | TGTGCCAGCACCCCTGAAAGGGGACTCCGTCATACGCAGTATTTT
few | TRBJ2-7 | TRBV6-1 | TRBD1 | CASSARDRGIDEQYF | TGTGCCAGCAGTGCCCGGGACAGGGGGATTGACGAGCAGTACTTC
. | TRBJ2-7 | TRBV5-4 | . | CASSLWNSYEQYF | TGTGCCAGCAGCTTGTGGAACTCCTACGAGCAGTACTTC
few | TRBJ2-5 | TRBV4-1 | . | CASSTGRLETQYF | TGCGCCAGCAGCACGGGACGATTGGAGACCCAGTACTTC
. | TRBJ2-7 | TRBV25-1 | TRBD1 | CASSGMGTGSYEQYF | TGTGCCAGCAGCGGAATGGGGACAGGTTCTTACGAGCAGTACTTC
few | TRBJ2-6 | TRBV12-3/TRBV12-4 | . | CASSLLDGSGANVLTF | TGTGCCAGCAGTTTACTGGACGGCTCTGGGGCCAACGTCCTGACTTTC
. | TRBJ2-3 | TRBV3-1 | . | CASSQAKLAPDTQYF | TGTGCCAGCAGCCAAGCTAAGTTAGCGCCAGATACGCAGTATTTT
. | TRBJ1-3 | TRBV18 | . | CASSPDPVRASGNTIYF | TGTGCCAGCTCACCGGATCCCGTACGGGCCTCTGGAAACACCATATATTTT
. | TRBJ2-7 | TRBV27 | . | CASSSLSSYEQYF | TGTGCCAGCAGTAGCTTGAGCTCCTACGAGCAGTACTTC
. | TRBJ2-3 | TRBV18 | TRBD2 | CASSPPSGGAADTQYF | TGTGCCAGCTCACCCCCTAGCGGGGGGGCCGCAGATACGCAGTATTTT
few | TRBJ2-2 | TRBV12-3/TRBV12-4 | TRBD1 | CASSLGTDTGELFF | TGTGCCAGCAGTTTGGGGACAGACACCGGGGAGCTGTTTTTT
. | TRBJ2-5 | TRBV20-1 | . | CSATGRPETQYF | TGCAGTGCCACGGGACGCCCGGAGACCCAGTACTTC
. | TRBJ2-3 | TRBV20-1 | TRBD2 | CSARDTTLAGATSTDTQYF | TGCAGTGCTAGAGATACCACACTAGCGGGGGCGACTAGCACAGATACGCAGTATTTT
. | TRBJ2-5 | TRBV5-1 | . | CASSEQLGTVETQYF | TGCGCCAGCAGCGAACAGTTGGGGACGGTGGAGACCCAGTACTTC
few | TRBJ1-2 | TRBV7-2 | . | CASSWLRGGYTF | TGTGCCAGCAGCTGGTTGAGGGGAGGCTACACCTTC
. | TRBJ1-1 | TRBV6-6 | . | CASSNTRQGFRTEAFF | TGTGCCAGCAGTAATACACGTCAGGGTTTTCGGACTGAAGCTTTCTTT
. | TRBJ1-5 | TRBV20-1 | . | CSATLLDQPQHF | TGCAGTGCTACTCTCCTTGATCAGCCCCAGCATTTT
few | TRBJ1-1 | TRBV5-1 | . | CASSLGGRGATEAFF | TGCGCCAGCAGCTTGGGAGGCAGGGGTGCCACTGAAGCTTTCTTT
. | TRBJ2-7 | TRBV4-2 | . | CASSQDPGGYEQYF | TGTGCCAGCAGCCAAGATCCTGGGGGTTACGAGCAGTACTTC
. | TRBJ2-2 | TRBV2 | TRBD1 | CASRQGAAGELFF | TGTGCCAGCAGACAGGGGGCGGCCGGGGAGCTGTTTTTC
. | TRBJ1-1 | TRBV5-1 | TRBD1 | CASDKGQANTEAFF | TGCGCCAGCGACAAAGGACAGGCGAACACTGAAGCTTTCTTT
. | TRBJ2-3 | TRBV20-1 | TRBD2 | CSASGGETSTDTQYF | TGCAGTGCTAGCGGGGGGGAAACTAGCACAGATACGCAGTATTTT
few | TRBJ2-3 | TRBV15 | TRBD2 | CATSRDWAGGRTDTQYF | TGTGCCACCAGCAGAGATTGGGCGGGGGGACGCACAGATACGCAGTATTTT
. | TRBJ1-5 | TRBV4-2 | . | CASSQDRTGKYSNQPQHF | TGTGCCAGCAGCCAAGATCGTACAGGGAAGTATAGCAATCAGCCCCAGCATTTT
. | TRBJ2-7 | TRBV2 | TRBD2 | CASTQAGSSYEQYF | TGTGCCAGCACTCAAGCGGGGAGCTCCTACGAGCAGTACTTC
few | TRBJ2-7 | TRBV9 | . | CASSHHDNYEQYF | TGTGCCAGCAGCCACCATGATAACTACGAGCAGTACTTC
. | TRBJ1-4 | TRBV9 | TRBD1 | CASSEGQMGEKLFF | TGTGCCAGCAGCGAGGGACAGATGGGTGAAAAACTGTTTTTT
. | TRBJ1-1 | TRBV20-1 | TRBD1 | CSFKGPGGRNTEAFF | TGCAGCTTTAAGGGTCCAGGGGGTAGGAACACTGAAGCTTTCTTT
few | TRBJ2-3 | TRBV7-2 | . | CASSLRFRGAKDTQYF | TGTGCCAGCAGCTTACGATTTAGGGGGGCGAAGGATACGCAGTATTTT
. | TRBJ2-7 | TRBV20-1 | TRBD1 | CSAFPGQGSYEQYF | TGCAGTGCTTTTCCGGGACAGGGCTCCTACGAGCAGTACTTC